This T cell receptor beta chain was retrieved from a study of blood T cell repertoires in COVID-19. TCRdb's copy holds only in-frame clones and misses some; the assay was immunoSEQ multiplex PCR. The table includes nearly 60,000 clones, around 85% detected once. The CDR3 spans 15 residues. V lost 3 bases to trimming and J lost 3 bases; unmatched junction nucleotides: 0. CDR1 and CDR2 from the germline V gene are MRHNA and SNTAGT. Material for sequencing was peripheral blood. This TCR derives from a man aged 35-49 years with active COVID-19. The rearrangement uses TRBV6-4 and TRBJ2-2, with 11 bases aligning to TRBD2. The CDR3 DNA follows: TGTGCCAGCAGTGAACTAGCGGGAGACACCGGGGAGCTGTTTTTT. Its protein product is CASSELAGDTGELFF.